This TCR beta chain is from a study of CD8 T cells in ankylosing spondylitis. Study results and caveats: Reportedly, significant enrichment of disease-linked clones occurred in matched ankylosing spondylitis synovial fluid. CD8+ cells made up the disease-linked clones, which were relatively rare in peripheral blood. Ankylosing spondylitis blood appeared to carry a characteristic TCR beta motif of 7 or 8 highly homologous variants. Certain motif variants had earlier been reported in reactive arthritis synovial fluid and blood.

This clonotype came up a few times. The target antigen is unknown. Trimming left V 0 bases short and J 5 bases short, with 16 bases between. Per germline, CDR1 MGHRA and CDR2 YSYEKL. There are 16 residues in the CDR3. By quantitative 5'-RACE with molecular barcodes, the TCR beta libraries were made. TCRdb re-derived calls from the 5' RACE reads in MiXCR, one entry per CDR3 protein. The data show roughly 670,000 distinct CDR3 sequences, roughly 19% seen once. The TCR was taken from a male donor with ankylosing spondylitis. The chain uses TRBV4-1 and TRBJ1-2; D remains unclear. What was sequenced was blood, either unsorted or a sorted T cell fraction (not recorded which). The CDR3 sequence is CASSQDLAILFYGYTF. DNA for the CDR3: TGCGCCAGCAGCCAAGATCTAGCCATTCTGTTTTATGGCTACACCTTC.